The present T cell receptor (beta chain) was sequenced within a study of beta chain features in type 1 diabetes. Study summary: The study found patients and healthy donors alike in age, gender and cell yields.

Expressed TCRB transcripts got sequenced, as all isolated RNA was reverse transcribed. The method was immunoSEQ multiplex PCR; TCRdb's version includes in-frame clones alone and lacks a portion of them. Of fewer than 150,000 clones listed, 6.5% to 8.5% are singletons. V was trimmed by 3 bases and J by 2 bases, leaving 10 bases between them. The germline V gene encodes CDR1 KGHSH and CDR2 LQKENI. This CDR3 region has 14 residues. Sequencing used central memory CD4+ T cells from blood. This rearrangement joins TRBV18 to TRBJ2-5; D unclear. The sequence was collected from a woman aged 25 to 39 in good health. CDR3: CASSPRRPQETQYF. CDR3 nucleotide sequence: TGTGCCAGCTCACCGCGGCGGCCGCAAGAGACCCAGTACTTC.